These T cell receptor beta chains were read from a single sample in a study of OX40 agonist ivuxolimab in advanced cancers. Sequencing was performed with immunoSEQ multiplex PCR; in TCRdb, only in-frame clones are kept and a portion is missing. In the table there are 75,000 to 95,000 clones, approximately 85% of which are singletons. Sample: CD4+ or CD8+ T cells sorted from blood, taken in a trial of the OX40 agonist ivuxolimab. These receptors all stem from an adult with an advanced solid tumor such as melanoma, head and neck, liver or kidney cancer. Each CDR3 is given with its conserved first and last residue. Each record gives: clone size, D gene, V gene, J gene, CDR3 protein, CDR3 DNA. The D gene is left open where the match is weak. Size is omitted from some rows. Given values are once, few, many or a class for expanded clones.

clone size: -; D gene: TRBD1; V gene: TRBV6-6; J gene: TRBJ2-7; CDR3 protein: CASSYSSGQGYEQYF; CDR3 DNA: TGTGCCAGCAGTTACTCTTCGGGACAGGGCTACGAGCAGTACTTC
clone size: -; D gene: -; V gene: TRBV11-2; J gene: TRBJ2-6; CDR3 protein: CASSFRQGGSSGANVLTF; CDR3 DNA: TGTGCCAGCAGCTTCAGACAGGGAGGGTCCTCTGGGGCCAACGTCCTGACTTTC
clone size: -; D gene: TRBD1; V gene: TRBV9; J gene: TRBJ1-5; CDR3 protein: CASSADGQGNQPQHF; CDR3 DNA: TGTGCCAGCAGCGCGGACGGACAGGGGAATCAGCCCCAGCATTTT
clone size: once; D gene: -; V gene: TRBV19; J gene: TRBJ2-4; CDR3 protein: CASSISRGGNIQYF; CDR3 DNA: TGTGCCAGTAGTATCTCCAGGGGAGGGAACATTCAGTACTTC
clone size: -; D gene: -; V gene: TRBV15; J gene: TRBJ1-5; CDR3 protein: CATSRGVGQPQHF; CDR3 DNA: TGTGCCACCAGCAGAGGGGTTGGGCAGCCCCAGCATTTT
clone size: -; D gene: TRBD2; V gene: TRBV5-1; J gene: TRBJ2-3; CDR3 protein: CASSFSGGRADTQYF; CDR3 DNA: TGCGCCAGCAGCTTCAGCGGGGGTCGCGCAGATACGCAGTATTTT
clone size: -; D gene: -; V gene: TRBV4-3; J gene: TRBJ2-3; CDR3 protein: CASSSRYGRRAPTDTQYF; CDR3 DNA: TGCGCCAGCAGCTCCCGATACGGACGGAGAGCGCCCACAGATACGCAGTATTTT
clone size: -; D gene: -; V gene: TRBV7-9; J gene: TRBJ2-2; CDR3 protein: CASTPGMNTGELFF; CDR3 DNA: TGTGCCAGCACCCCCGGGATGAACACCGGGGAGCTGTTTTTT
clone size: -; D gene: -; V gene: TRBV28; J gene: TRBJ1-6; CDR3 protein: CASSLAGSGNSPLHF; CDR3 DNA: TGTGCCAGCAGTTTAGCGGGCTCCGGTAATTCACCCCTCCACTTT
clone size: -; D gene: -; V gene: TRBV28; J gene: TRBJ1-2; CDR3 protein: CASSLFQNYGYTF; CDR3 DNA: TGTGCCAGCAGTTTATTCCAGAACTATGGCTACACCTTC
clone size: once; D gene: -; V gene: TRBV5-1; J gene: TRBJ2-3; CDR3 protein: CASSLEGHFTQYF; CDR3 DNA: TGCGCCAGCAGCTTGGAGGGGCATTTTACGCAGTATTTT
clone size: -; D gene: -; V gene: TRBV5-1; J gene: TRBJ2-6; CDR3 protein: CASSTSGAGANVLTF; CDR3 DNA: TGCGCCAGCTCCACCTCAGGTGCTGGGGCCAACGTCCTGACTTTC
clone size: -; D gene: -; V gene: TRBV27; J gene: TRBJ2-6; CDR3 protein: CASSWRRPGDLSGANVLTF; CDR3 DNA: TGTGCCAGCAGTTGGCGAAGGCCAGGGGACCTCTCTGGGGCCAACGTCCTGACTTTC
clone size: few; D gene: -; V gene: TRBV19; J gene: TRBJ1-5; CDR3 protein: CASSRESNQPQHF; CDR3 DNA: TGTGCCAGTAGTCGAGAGAGCAATCAGCCCCAGCATTTT
clone size: -; D gene: TRBD2; V gene: TRBV6-6; J gene: TRBJ2-1; CDR3 protein: CASRTSGGPYNEQFF; CDR3 DNA: TGTGCCAGCAGAACTAGCGGGGGGCCGTACAATGAGCAGTTCTTC
clone size: -; D gene: -; V gene: TRBV18; J gene: TRBJ2-2; CDR3 protein: CASSLTALSSTGELFF; CDR3 DNA: TGTGCCAGCTCACTGACAGCGCTATCTAGCACCGGGGAGCTGTTTTTT
clone size: -; D gene: -; V gene: TRBV7-2; J gene: TRBJ2-1; CDR3 protein: CASSLVVLENPYYNEQFF; CDR3 DNA: TGTGCCAGCAGCTTAGTGGTATTAGAGAATCCCTACTACAATGAGCAGTTCTTC
clone size: once; D gene: -; V gene: TRBV30; J gene: TRBJ2-2; CDR3 protein: CAYPGQRNTGELFF; CDR3 DNA: TGTGCCTATCCGGGACAAAGGAACACCGGGGAGCTGTTTTTT
clone size: -; D gene: TRBD1; V gene: TRBV6-6; J gene: TRBJ2-7; CDR3 protein: CASSYMTGGPYEQYF; CDR3 DNA: TGTGCCAGCAGTTACATGACAGGGGGACCCTACGAGCAGTACTTC
clone size: -; D gene: -; V gene: TRBV18; J gene: TRBJ1-5; CDR3 protein: CASSPPGGGQPQHF; CDR3 DNA: TGTGCCAGCTCACCTCCGGGGGGTGGGCAGCCCCAGCATTTT
clone size: -; D gene: -; V gene: TRBV6-1; J gene: TRBJ1-1; CDR3 protein: CASSGPRQAPLFNTEAFF; CDR3 DNA: TGTGCCAGCAGTGGCCCCCGACAGGCCCCTCTCTTTAACACTGAAGCTTTCTTT
clone size: -; D gene: -; V gene: TRBV28; J gene: TRBJ2-6; CDR3 protein: CASSYIPWTSGANVLTF; CDR3 DNA: TGTGCCAGCAGTTATATCCCATGGACATCTGGGGCCAACGTCCTGACTTTC
clone size: few; D gene: -; V gene: TRBV7-8; J gene: TRBJ1-4; CDR3 protein: CASSSRETNEKLFF; CDR3 DNA: TGTGCCAGCAGCTCCAGGGAAACTAATGAAAAACTGTTTTTT
clone size: -; D gene: -; V gene: TRBV5-1; J gene: TRBJ2-3; CDR3 protein: CASSPTVSSVGITDTQYF; CDR3 DNA: TGCGCCAGCAGCCCAACAGTTTCAAGCGTAGGGATCACAGATACGCAGTATTTT
clone size: -; D gene: -; V gene: TRBV18; J gene: TRBJ2-6; CDR3 protein: CASSPQGVSGANVLTF; CDR3 DNA: TGTGCCAGCTCGCCCCAAGGGGTCTCTGGGGCCAACGTCCTGACTTTC
clone size: -; D gene: -; V gene: TRBV19; J gene: TRBJ2-5; CDR3 protein: CASSGGDATQYF; CDR3 DNA: TGTGCCAGTAGTGGAGGGGACGCGACCCAGTACTTC
clone size: -; D gene: -; V gene: TRBV5-8; J gene: TRBJ1-2; CDR3 protein: CASSSRAGINYGYTF; CDR3 DNA: TGTGCCAGCAGCTCCCGGGCAGGAATTAACTATGGCTACACCTTC
clone size: -; D gene: TRBD1; V gene: TRBV5-4; J gene: TRBJ2-2; CDR3 protein: CASSLKTGVVSGELFF; CDR3 DNA: TGTGCCAGCAGCCTAAAAACAGGGGTCGTGTCTGGGGAGCTGTTTTTT
clone size: -; D gene: TRBD1; V gene: TRBV7-3; J gene: TRBJ2-3; CDR3 protein: CASSSGQAVTTDTQYF; CDR3 DNA: TGTGCCAGCAGCTCTGGACAGGCCGTCACTACAGATACGCAGTATTTT
clone size: -; D gene: -; V gene: TRBV6-4; J gene: TRBJ1-5; CDR3 protein: CASSDPKGWSQPQHF; CDR3 DNA: TGTGCCAGCAGTGACCCGAAGGGGTGGTCCCAGCCCCAGCATTTT
clone size: -; D gene: TRBD1; V gene: TRBV19; J gene: TRBJ2-3; CDR3 protein: CASHRGTASTDTQYF; CDR3 DNA: TGTGCCAGTCACCGAGGGACAGCTAGCACAGATACGCAGTATTTT
clone size: once; D gene: -; V gene: TRBV5-1; J gene: TRBJ1-2; CDR3 protein: CASSLIVGQDGYTF; CDR3 DNA: TGCGCCAGCAGCTTGATCGTGGGTCAGGATGGCTACACCTTC
clone size: -; D gene: TRBD2; V gene: TRBV30; J gene: TRBJ2-3; CDR3 protein: CAWKWEGLTDTQYF; CDR3 DNA: TGTGCCTGGAAGTGGGAGGGCCTGACAGATACGCAGTATTTT